Presented here are 28 T cell receptor beta chains from one specimen sequenced in a study of cytomegalovirus exposure and HLA in healthy donors. Both 60 Vbeta primers and 13 Jbeta primers went into the PCR. Produced via immunoSEQ multiplex PCR; TCRdb's table is partial and in-frame only. Among some 78,000 clones listed, 75% to 85% were seen once. Sequencing was performed on PBMCs. Receptor source: a man aged 50 to 60 in good health and CMV-seropositive.

This chain links TRBV5-1 with TRBJ2-1, with 11 bases identical to TRBD2. Unmatched junction bases numbered 1, after V lost 2 bases and J lost 6 bases. This CDR3 has 14 residues. Germline CDR1 SGHRS, CDR2 YFSETQ. CDR3 DNA: TGCGCCAGCAGCTTTCTAGCGGGAGGCAATGAGCAGTTCTTC. It codes for CASSFLAGGNEQFF.

This chain connects TRBV6-5 to TRBJ2-7; 7 nucleotides match TRBD1. CDR1 and CDR2 from the germline V gene are MNHEY and SVGAGI. Trimming removed 6 bases from V and 2 bases from J; junction bases left unmatched: 10. This CDR3 spans 15 amino acids. CDR3 nucleotides: TGTGCCAGCAGCTTTCTGGGGACAGAGACCTACGAGCAGTACTTC. This sequence encodes CASSFLGTETYEQYF.

This rearrangement joins TRBV5-6 to TRBJ1-6; unclear D gene. Germline values: CDR1 SGHDT, CDR2 YYEEEE. With 4 bases removed from V and 10 bases from J, the gap between germline ends came to 18 bases. This CDR3 spans 15 amino acids. CDR3 coding DNA: TGTGCCAGCAGCCCCCGGTCACCTTCTGCCTCACCCCTCCACTTT. It encodes CASSPRSPSASPLHF.

V gene TRBV5-6 combines with J gene TRBJ2-5, with TRBD1 matching 8 bases. The CDR3 totals 15 residues. Trimming cost V 2 bases and J 5 bases; bases outside gene matches: 8. CDR1 and CDR2 from the germline V gene are SGHDT and YYEEEE. The CDR3 DNA is TGTGCCAGCAGCTTCCCCACACAGGGGGAGGAGACCCAGTACTTC. Translating gives CASSFPTQGEETQYF. The variable domain in full, completed from reference TRBV5-6 and TRBJ2-5, reads DAGVTQSPTHLIKTRGQQVTLRCSPKSGHDTVSWYQQALGQGPQFIFQYYEEEERQRGNFPDRFSGHQFPNYSSELNVNALLLGDSALYLCASSFPTQGEETQYFGPGTRLLVL.

This clone occurred once. The chain joins TRBV9 to TRBJ2-6; the D is unclear. Trimming pared 2 bases from V and 0 bases from J, leaving 9 bases between. This CDR3 contains 16 residues. Looked up from germline, CDR1 is SGDLS and CDR2 is YYNGEE. The CDR3 reads CASSVARVSGANVLTF. The CDR3 nucleotides are TGTGCCAGCAGCGTCGCTCGGGTCTCTGGGGCCAACGTCCTGACTTTC.

Turning to this clone: The junction differs from germline at one of its ends, possibly a read error. The chain has TRBV7-2 and TRBJ2-6, with TRBD1 as a possible D gene (5 bases). The CDR3 extends over 13 amino acids. The germline V gene has CDR1 SGHTA and CDR2 FQGNSA. For the CDR3, the DNA is TGTGCCAGCGAGAGCTCTGGGGCCAACGGCCTGACTTTC. The encoded protein is CASESSGANGLTF.

V and J are TRBV11-2 and TRBJ1-2, with D perhaps matching TRBD1 (5 bases). Germline V gene data show CDR1 as SGHAT and CDR2 as FQNNGV. This CDR3 region has 14 residues. Trimming took 2 bases from V and 2 from J, leaving 9 bases between them. The CDR3 DNA is TGTGCCAGCAGCTTATCGGGGGGAAACTATGGCTACACCTTC. Its protein is CASSLSGGNYGYTF.

The V call is TRBV4-1, the J call TRBJ2-7; D is perhaps TRBD2 (5 bases). Germline V gene sequence: CDR1 MGHRA, CDR2 YSYEKL. V was clipped by 3 bases and J by 3 bases, with 15 bases between them. This CDR3 is 15 amino acids long. In DNA form, the CDR3 reads TGCGCCAGCAGCCAGGGATCCGGGATTAACTACGAGCAGTACTTC. Its translation is CASSQGSGINYEQYF.

This clone was seen more than once but under ten times. DNA of the CDR3: TGTGCCAGCAGCCAAGTTCTAAGAGGGAGGTTATCTGGAAACACCATATATTTT. Its translation: CASSQVLRGRLSGNTIYF. The rearrangement joins TRBV4-2 to TRBJ1-3, with D unresolved. Germline-derived CDR1 and CDR2 are LGHNA and YNFKEQ. The CDR3 has 18 residues. V was trimmed by 1 base and J by 1 base, leaving 17 bases between them.

V gene TRBV6-1 combines with J gene TRBJ1-5; no firm D call. V lost 7 bases to trimming and J lost 2 bases, with 6 bases between them. This CDR3 spans 12 amino acids. Per the germline V gene, CDR1 is MNHNS and CDR2 is SASEGT. CDR3 protein: CASKTGNQPQHF. The CDR3 DNA sequence: TGTGCCAGCAAAACGGGCAATCAGCCCCAGCATTTT.

CDR3 DNA sequence: TGTGCCAGCAGTGCCGCAGGGTTTGGTGAGCAGTTCTTC. This encodes CASSAAGFGEQFF. J is TRBJ2-1 and V is TRBV6-1; perhaps TRBD1 as D (5 bases). Germline V gene data show CDR1 as MNHNS and CDR2 as SASEGT. Between the trimmed V and J ends, which lost 4 bases and 9 bases, there was a span of 13 bases. This CDR3 spans 13 amino acids.

The chain combines TRBV10-3 with TRBJ2-1; 9 nucleotides align to TRBD2. The junction had 14 bases not matched to a gene; V was cut back by 10 bases and J by 10 bases. This CDR3 is built from 14 residues. CDR1 and CDR2 (germline): ENHRY, SYGVKD. This chain's CDR3 is CASQGGLAAPEQFF. In DNA form, the CDR3 reads TGTGCCAGCCAAGGGGGACTAGCAGCACCCGAGCAGTTCTTC.

This clone was seen only a few times. V gene TRBV6-1 combines with J gene TRBJ2-3; D is undetermined. CDR3 length equals 14 residues. Germline lookup yields CDR1 MNHNS and CDR2 SASEGT. V was pared by 1 base and J by 5 bases, with 10 bases between. The CDR3 reads CASSEGFEVDTQYF. The CDR3 DNA reads as TGTGCCAGCAGTGAAGGGTTCGAGGTAGATACGCAGTATTTT.

This clone was seen once. CDR3 sequence: CASSSLAGGTGELFF. Here the CDR3 DNA reads TGCGCCAGCAGCTCACTAGCGGGAGGGACTGGGGAGCTGTTTTTT. The chain couples TRBV5-1 to TRBJ2-2; 13 positions agree with TRBD2. The CDR3 is 15 residues long. V trimming: 3 bases; J trimming: 8 bases; junction bases outside the gene matches: 4. Germline CDR1 reads SGHRS; CDR2 reads YFSETQ.

This chain connects TRBV10-3 to TRBJ2-7, with 12 bases lining up with TRBD2. In germline, CDR1 is ENHRY, CDR2 SYGVKD. Trimming took 2 bases from V and 6 from J; bases not matched to a gene: 8. The CDR3 spans 16 residues. The chain's CDR3 is CAISEPGLAGRSEQYF. In DNA, the CDR3 is TGTGCCATCAGTGAGCCTGGACTAGCGGGAAGAAGCGAGCAGTACTTC.

The chain joins TRBV7-9 to TRBJ2-1, with 11 bases identical to TRBD2. Germline V gene sequence: CDR1 SEHNR, CDR2 FQNEAQ (reference sequence). CDR3 length: 17 amino acids. Trimming removed 4 bases from V and 5 bases from J; junction bases left unmatched: 10. The CDR3 spells CASSSPPPGLADNEQFF. The DNA for the CDR3 is TGTGCCAGCAGCTCACCCCCTCCGGGACTAGCGGACAATGAGCAGTTCTTC. Drawing the rest from reference TRBV7-9 and TRBJ2-1, the complete variable domain is DTGVSQNPRHKITKRGQNVTFRCDPISEHNRLYWYRQTLGQGPEFLTYFQNEAQLEKSRLLSDRFSAERPKGSFSTLEIQRTEQGDSAMYLCASSSPPPGLADNEQFFGPGTRLTVL.

CDR3 amino acids: CASRVEGGNSPLHF. As DNA, the CDR3 is TGTGCCAGCAGAGTTGAGGGCGGCAATTCACCCCTCCACTTT. The chain uses TRBV6-1 and TRBJ1-6; D unclear. V was shortened by 6 bases and J by 7 bases, with 13 bases between the two germline ends. CDR1 MNHNS and CDR2 SASEGT come from the germline V gene. This CDR3 is built from 14 residues.

The V gene is TRBV14, the J gene TRBJ2-7, with 9 positions matching TRBD1. The CDR3 has 13 residues. V gave up 1 base and J gave up 10 bases; unmatched junction bases: 5. Germline V gene lookup returns CDR1 SGHDN and CDR2 FVKESK. CDR3 nucleotides: TGTGCCAGCAGCCAAGTCCCGGGACAGGGTCAGTACTTC. Amino acids: CASSQVPGQGQYF.

This clone was seen a handful of times. Other nucleotide sequences in the sample specify the same CDR3. This rearrangement joins TRBV7-6 to TRBJ1-1; no clear D. The CDR3 is 14 amino acids. V was cut by 4 bases and J by 1 base, with 10 bases left in between. The germline V gene has CDR1 SGHVS and CDR2 FNYEAQ. The CDR3 sequence: CASSSPGSNTEAFF. In DNA form, the CDR3 reads TGTGCCAGCAGCTCCCCGGGGTCGAACACTGAAGCTTTCTTT.

CDR3 coding DNA: TGTGCCAGCAGCTGGGTTGAGGAAAACATTCAGTACTTC. This gives the protein CASSWVEENIQYF. The rearrangement links TRBV5-4 to TRBJ2-4; D gene unclear. CDR3 size: 13 residues. CDR1 and CDR2 (germline): SGHNT, YYREEE (reference sequence). The V and J ends lost 3 bases and 5 bases respectively, with 9 bases between them.

This chain uses TRBV7-9 with TRBJ2-7, with D tentatively TRBD2 (5 bases). Trimming shortened V by 4 bases and J by 2 bases, and 9 bases separated the two germline ends. This CDR3 spans 13 amino acids. Germline CDR1 reads SEHNR; CDR2 reads FQNEAQ (reference sequence). CDR3 loop: CASSSGDAYEQYF. Here the CDR3 DNA reads TGTGCCAGCAGCTCCGGGGATGCCTACGAGCAGTACTTC.

The chain links TRBV7-6 to TRBJ2-1; TRBD1 might be the D (5 bases). The germline V gene encodes CDR1 SGHVS and CDR2 FNYEAQ. V gave up 4 bases and J gave up 2 bases, with 18 bases separating them. The CDR3 spans 17 residues. The CDR3, as DNA: TGTGCCAGCAGCTCGCCGTCTGGACAACGAACCTACAATGAGCAGTTCTTC. It encodes CASSSPSGQRTYNEQFF. Looking up the rest from reference TRBV7-6 and TRBJ2-1 gives the full variable domain: GAGVSQSPRYKVTKRGQDVALRCDPISGHVSLYWYRQALGQGPEFLTYFNYEAQQDKSGLPNDRFSAERPEGSISTLTIQRTEQRDSAMYRCASSSPSGQRTYNEQFFGPGTRLTVL.

The chain couples TRBV21-1 to TRBJ2-4; TRBD2, the table's D call, was not compared with the DNA. TRBV21-1 is marked as a pseudogene. This CDR3 comprises 18 residues. The CDR3 loop is CASSADNPSVLAKNSQYF. The CDR3 DNA reads as TGTGCCAGCAGCGCAGACAACCCCTCGGTTCTAGCCAAAAACAGTCAGTACTTC.

The chain links TRBV7-2 to TRBJ2-7; 8 positions match TRBD2. This CDR3 contains 15 residues. CDR1 is SGHTA and CDR2 is FQGNSA in the germline V gene. V lost 1 base and J lost 3; bases outside the gene matches: 5. Here the CDR3 reads CASSLGAGGGYEQYF. Here the CDR3 DNA reads TGTGCCAGCAGCTTAGGGGCGGGGGGCGGCTACGAGCAGTACTTC.

V usage is TRBV7-2 and J usage is TRBJ2-6; D not certain. CDR3 length: 16 amino acids. Looked up from germline, CDR1 is SGHTA and CDR2 is FQGNSA. Trimming shortened V by 0 bases and J by 2 bases, and 8 bases separated the two germline ends. The CDR3 DNA reads as TGTGCCAGCAGCTTAGCGCTGAGTACTGGGGCCAACGTCCTGACTTTC. The encoded protein is CASSLALSTGANVLTF.

The CDR3 coding sequence is TGTGCCAGCTCAAAACAGGGAGAGGGTGGCTACACCTTC. Its protein is CASSKQGEGGYTF. The gene calls are TRBV18 and TRBJ1-2; D possibly corresponds to TRBD1 (6 bases). Germline V gene sequence: CDR1 KGHSH, CDR2 LQKENI. V lost 5 bases to trimming and J lost 7 bases, with 14 bases between them. The CDR3 is 13 residues long.

The chain joins TRBV10-3 to TRBJ1-1, with 9 bases that match TRBD1. CDR3 length: 14 amino acids. Germline CDR1 ENHRY, CDR2 SYGVKD. Trimming removed 1 base from V and 7 bases from J; junction bases left unmatched: 4. In DNA, the CDR3 is TGTGCCATCAGTGAGTACCGGGACAGGGTTGAAGCTTTCTTT. It yields the protein CAISEYRDRVEAFF.

This clone was seen a handful of times. The CDR3 region has the DNA TGTGCCAGCAGCCCAGACAGGGGCCACTCTGGAAACACCATATATTTT. It encodes CASSPDRGHSGNTIYF. This sequence joins TRBV11-2 and TRBJ1-3; 8 positions agree with TRBD1. The CDR3 extends over 16 amino acids. Unmatched junction bases numbered 6, after V lost 5 bases and J lost 0 bases. CDR1 is SGHAT and CDR2 is FQNNGV in the germline V gene.